These 25 T cell receptor beta chains originate from one sample sequenced in a study of cytomegalovirus exposure and HLA in healthy donors. PCR used 60 Vbeta primers and 13 Jbeta primers. Method: immunoSEQ multiplex PCR; TCRdb's copy keeps in-frame clones and lacks some. The ten most abundant clones cover about 0.96% of a sample with approximately 150,000 clones. The material sequenced was PBMCs. These receptors were obtained from a male donor in good health and CMV-seronegative.

This chain connects TRBV5-1 to TRBJ1-5; TRBD1 agrees at 8 bases. V shed 0 bases, J shed 5 bases, and the junction held 4 bases outside the gene matches. CDR1 and CDR2 (germline): SGHRS, YFSETQ. This CDR3 comprises 15 residues. The CDR3 DNA is TGCGCCAGCAGCTTGGCAGGGGGCAGCGATCAGCCCCAGCATTTT. Protein sequence: CASSLAGGSDQPQHF.

The chain carries TRBV2 and TRBJ2-1, with 10 bases that match TRBD2. This CDR3 region has 15 residues. Germline CDR1 is SNHLY and CDR2 is FYNNEI. The trim removed 7 bases at V and 3 bases at J, leaving 6 bases unmatched. The CDR3 reads CASKGLAGVYNEQFF. CDR3 in DNA: TGTGCCAGCAAGGGCCTAGCGGGAGTCTACAATGAGCAGTTCTTC.

The chain uses TRBV6-5 and TRBJ1-1; 8 bases fit TRBD1. CDR1 is MNHEY, CDR2 SVGAGI, per germline. This CDR3 is 15 amino acids long. V was clipped by 4 bases and J by 5 bases; unmatched bases: 9. CDR3 DNA sequence: TGTGCCAGCAGTTTAACAGGGGGAATCGGGACTGAAGCTTTCTTT. It specifies CASSLTGGIGTEAFF.

The chain recombines TRBV7-2 with TRBJ2-6, with D possibly being TRBD2 (6 bases). The CDR3 is 15 amino acids. Trimming stripped 6 bases from V and 0 bases from J, with 9 bases between. Germline values: CDR1 SGHTA, CDR2 FQGNSA. The CDR3 here is CASRGRDSGANVLTF. The CDR3 DNA follows: TGTGCCAGCAGGGGGCGGGACTCTGGGGCCAACGTCCTGACTTTC.

The chain uses TRBV7-3 and TRBJ1-6, with no clear D. The CDR3 is 13 residues long. CDR1 and CDR2 (germline): SGHTA, FQGTGA. The V end lost 4 bases, the J end lost 10 bases, and 11 bases lay between the germline ends. CDR3 sequence (DNA): TGTGCCAGCAGCTCTCACAACAACTCACCCCTCCACTTT. It specifies CASSSHNNSPLHF. Full variable domain (remainder filled in from reference TRBV7-3 and TRBJ1-6): GAGVSQTPSNKVTEKGKYVELRCDPISGHTALYWYRQSLGQGPEFLIYFQGTGAADDSGLPNDRFFAVRPEGSVSTLKIQRTERGDSAVYLCASSSHNNSPLHFGNGTRLTVT.

V usage is TRBV2 and J usage is TRBJ2-5; a weak D match, TRBD2 (5 bases). With 7 bases removed from V and 7 bases from J, the gap between germline ends came to 13 bases. There are 12 residues in the CDR3. CDR1 and CDR2 from the germline V gene are SNHLY and FYNNEI. The CDR3 here is CASTLGEGTQYF. The CDR3 DNA reads TGTGCCAGCACCTTGGGAGAGGGGACCCAGTACTTC.

The chain carries TRBV5-6 and TRBJ1-2; the D gene is possibly TRBD1 (5 bases). The V end was cut by 4 bases, the J end by 6 bases, with 19 bases between. This CDR3 has 15 amino acids. CDR1 and CDR2 from the germline V gene are SGHDT and YYEEEE. The CDR3 sequence: CASSRRTGYRNGYTF. CDR3 DNA sequence: TGTGCCAGCAGCCGCCGTACAGGCTACCGTAATGGCTACACCTTC.

J is TRBJ2-1 and V is TRBV19; 8 bases align to TRBD1. The CDR3 sequence is 18 residues long. V lost 1 base and J lost 0; bases outside the gene matches: 8. Per the germline V gene, CDR1 is LNHDA and CDR2 is SQIVND (reference sequence). The DNA for the CDR3 is TGTGCCAGTAGTATAGGAGGCAGGGGGCCCCGCTCCTACAATGAGCAGTTCTTC. Amino acids: CASSIGGRGPRSYNEQFF.

The rearrangement links TRBV5-4 to TRBJ1-1, with 7 positions matching TRBD1. This CDR3 comprises 16 residues. Trimming took 0 bases from V and 0 from J; bases not matched to a gene: 5. Germline V gives CDR1 SGHNT, CDR2 YYREEE (reference sequence). The CDR3 region has the DNA TGTGCCAGCAGCTTGGGGGGGGACAGAATGAACACTGAAGCTTTCTTT. It codes for CASSLGGDRMNTEAFF.

The V and J genes are TRBV30 and TRBJ1-1, with D maybe TRBD1 (6 bases). Trimming left V 2 bases short and J 4 bases short, with 11 bases between. CDR3 length equals 13 residues. Looked up from germline, CDR1 is GTSNPN and CDR2 is SVGIG (reference sequence). The CDR3 sequence: CAWSTGSGTEAFF. The CDR3 DNA is TGTGCCTGGAGTACAGGGAGTGGCACTGAAGCTTTCTTT.

The chain combines TRBV19 with TRBJ1-6; a weak D match, TRBD1 (5 bases). The CDR3 totals 13 residues. Per germline, CDR1 LNHDA and CDR2 SQIVND (reference sequence). V lost 8 bases and J 7 bases, leaving 12 bases between the germline ends. As DNA, the CDR3 is TGTGCCAGTGGACAAGTAGAGAATTCACCCCTCCACTTT. Amino acids: CASGQVENSPLHF.

J is TRBJ1-5 and V is TRBV19, with D possibly TRBD1 on 6 matching bases. Germline V gene sequence: CDR1 LNHDA, CDR2 SQIVND (reference sequence). V lost 5 bases, J lost 0 bases, and 14 bases lay in between. This CDR3 is 16 amino acids long. The chain's CDR3 is CASSFLGANSNQPQHF. In DNA, the CDR3 is TGTGCCAGTAGTTTTTTGGGGGCCAATAGCAATCAGCCCCAGCATTTT. Using reference TRBV19 and TRBJ1-5 for the parts outside the CDR3, the full variable domain is DGGITQSPKYLFRKEGQNVTLSCEQNLNHDAMYWYRQDPGQGLRLIYYSQIVNDFQKGDIAEGYSVSREKKESFPLTVTSAQKNPTAFYLCASSFLGANSNQPQHFGDGTRLSIL.

This chain connects TRBV14 to TRBJ2-1, with D maybe TRBD2 (6 bases). CDR1 SGHDN and CDR2 FVKESK come from the germline V gene. V gave up 5 bases and J gave up 3 bases, with 11 bases separating them. This CDR3 has 14 residues. In DNA, the CDR3 is TGTGCCAGCAGCGAAGGGGACTTCTACAATGAGCAGTTCTTC. This encodes CASSEGDFYNEQFF.

The rearrangement joins TRBV30 to TRBJ2-1; no definite D call. The CDR3 sequence is 13 residues long. Germline CDR1 GTSNPN, CDR2 SVGIG (reference sequence). Trimming cost V 1 base and J 8 bases, with 12 bases left between them. DNA for the CDR3: TGTGCCTGGAGTGAAAGTCTCCTATATGAGCAGTTCTTC. Its translation: CAWSESLLYEQFF. The complete variable domain, with remaining parts taken from reference TRBV30 and TRBJ2-1, reads SQTIHQWPATLVQPVGSPLSLECTVEGTSNPNLYWYRQAAGRGLQLLFYSVGIGQISSEVPQNLSASRPQDRQFILSSKKLLLSDSGFYLCAWSESLLYEQFFGPGTRLTVL.

This chain joins TRBV4-3 and TRBJ1-2; 10 positions agree with TRBD1. CDR3 size: 18 residues. Trimming cost V 0 bases and J 0 bases; bases outside gene matches: 7. Germline V gene sequence: CDR1 LGHNA, CDR2 YSLEER. CDR3 sequence reads: CASSQDRGGTGANYGYTF. DNA of the CDR3: TGCGCCAGCAGCCAAGATAGGGGGGGGACAGGGGCTAACTATGGCTACACCTTC.

The chain carries TRBV5-4 and TRBJ2-7, with no clear D. The V end was cut by 2 bases, the J end by 0 bases, with 6 bases between. This CDR3 spans 13 amino acids. In germline, CDR1 is SGHNT, CDR2 YYREEE (reference sequence). The CDR3 sequence is CASSLDNSYEQYF. CDR3 sequence (DNA): TGTGCCAGCAGCTTAGACAACTCCTACGAGCAGTACTTC.

The V and J genes are TRBV9 and TRBJ2-7; D ambiguous. Germline CDR1 is SGDLS and CDR2 is YYNGEE. With 0 bases removed from V and 3 bases from J, the gap between germline ends came to 7 bases. The CDR3 loop spans 13 amino acids. The CDR3 protein is CASSVAGNYEQYF. CDR3 bases: TGTGCCAGCAGCGTAGCGGGTAACTACGAGCAGTACTTC.

This chain uses TRBV11-1 with TRBJ2-7; D unclear. The V gene lost 1 base and the J gene lost 5 bases, with 15 bases spanning the gap. CDR1 and CDR2 from the germline V gene are SGHAT and FQDESV (reference sequence). This CDR3 is 15 amino acids long. The CDR3 is CASSLGRHMGDEQYF. The CDR3 DNA sequence: TGTGCCAGCAGCTTAGGCCGGCACATGGGCGACGAGCAGTACTTC.

Comments on this clone: Other nucleotide sequences from this sample produce the same CDR3. The J gene is TRBJ2-3, the V gene TRBV20-1; no firm D call. This CDR3 has 11 residues. Trimming removed 5 bases from V and 6 bases from J, with 9 bases in between. From germline, CDR1 is DFQATT and CDR2 SNEGSKA (reference sequence). The CDR3 bases are TGCAGTGCTTCACTCGTCGATACGCAGTATTTT. It translates to CSASLVDTQYF.

The J gene is TRBJ2-5, the V gene TRBV18, with 11 bases lining up with TRBD2. The germline gives CDR1 KGHSH, CDR2 LQKENI. The CDR3 consists of 15 residues. The trim removed 3 bases at V and 1 base at J, leaving 1 base unmatched. The DNA for the CDR3 is TGTGCCAGCTCACCTAGCGGGAGGGCCCAAGAGACCCAGTACTTC. The encoded protein is CASSPSGRAQETQYF. Based on the CDR3 plus reference TRBV18 and TRBJ2-5, the full variable domain is NAGVMQNPRHLVRRRGQEARLRCSPMKGHSHVYWYRQLPEEGLKFMVYLQKENIIDESGMPKERFSAEFPKEGPSILRIQQVVRGDSAAYFCASSPSGRAQETQYFGPGTRLLVL.

The J gene is TRBJ2-1, the V gene TRBV11-2; 12 nucleotides align to TRBD2. This CDR3 comprises 17 residues. The V and J ends lost 0 bases and 2 bases, in that order; junction bases with no gene match: 2. Germline values: CDR1 SGHAT, CDR2 FQNNGV. DNA of the CDR3: TGTGCCAGCAGCTTAGAAGCTAGCGGGAGGGCCTACAATGAGCAGTTCTTC. Translation: CASSLEASGRAYNEQFF.

This rearrangement joins TRBV19 to TRBJ2-7; D perhaps matches TRBD2 (5 bases). The length of the CDR3 is 14 residues. Trimming shortened V by 1 base and J by 2 bases, and 9 bases separated the two germline ends. CDR1 and CDR2 from the germline V gene are LNHDA and SQIVND (reference sequence). This CDR3 is CASSIGTSPYEQYF. The CDR3, as DNA: TGTGCCAGTAGTATAGGGACTTCCCCCTACGAGCAGTACTTC. Complete variable domain (other parts from reference TRBV19 and TRBJ2-7): DGGITQSPKYLFRKEGQNVTLSCEQNLNHDAMYWYRQDPGQGLRLIYYSQIVNDFQKGDIAEGYSVSREKKESFPLTVTSAQKNPTAFYLCASSIGTSPYEQYFGPGTRLTVT.

The V gene is TRBV30, the J gene TRBJ1-3; D perhaps matches TRBD1 (5 bases). Germline CDR1 GTSNPN, CDR2 SVGIG (reference sequence). CDR3 size: 16 residues. The ends were cut back, 0 bases at V and 4 bases at J, with 16 bases in the middle. In DNA, the CDR3 is TGTGCCTGGAGTGTACTTGGGGCAGTGGAAGGAAACACCATATATTTT. It codes for CAWSVLGAVEGNTIYF.

This chain joins TRBV18 and TRBJ2-7; 8 bases agree with TRBD2. Germline CDR1 is KGHSH and CDR2 is LQKENI. V shed 2 bases, J shed 0 bases, and the junction held 12 bases outside the gene matches. This CDR3 spans 18 amino acids. The DNA for the CDR3 is TGTGCCAGCTCACCAAAGCGGGGGACCGGGACAATCTCCTACGAGCAGTACTTC. Encoded protein: CASSPKRGTGTISYEQYF.

This rearrangement joins TRBV7-2 to TRBJ2-1, with TRBD1 identical over 7 bases. Germline values: CDR1 SGHTA, CDR2 FQGNSA. The length of the CDR3 is 13 residues. V was clipped by 4 bases and J by 5 bases; unmatched bases: 2. The CDR3 DNA is TGTGCCAGCAGCTGGGGACAGAACAATGAGCAGTTCTTC. Amino acids: CASSWGQNNEQFF.